These T cell receptor beta chains were read from a single sample in a study of cytomegalovirus exposure and HLA in healthy donors. The protocol was immunoSEQ multiplex PCR, while the TCRdb copy is restricted to in-frame clones and leaves out a portion. The sample shows 140,000 to 150,000 clones, around 9.7% of them seen only once. The sample comprised PBMCs. Source of these receptors: a middle-aged man in good health and CMV-seronegative. The CDR3 runs from the conserved cysteine through the conserved F or W. Fields, in order: V gene, clone size, J gene, D gene, CDR3 protein, CDR3 DNA. D genes are given only for firm matches. Clone size is given for some rows only: seen once, a few or many times, or a class if the clone is expanded.

TRBV30	-	TRBJ2-7	-	CAWSVLSGVDEQYF	TGTGCCTGGAGTGTACTTAGCGGAGTGGACGAGCAGTACTTC
TRBV5-1	few	TRBJ2-3	TRBD2	CASSTSVTDTQYF	TGCGCCAGCAGCACTAGCGTCACAGATACGCAGTATTTT
TRBV19	few	TRBJ1-3	-	CASSSQGSGNTIYF	TGTGCCAGTAGTAGTCAGGGGTCTGGAAACACCATATATTTT
TRBV10-3	-	TRBJ2-3	-	CAIKTSTDTQYF	TGTGCCATCAAGACTAGCACAGATACGCAGTATTTT
TRBV6-1	few	TRBJ2-5	TRBD2	CASTGLAGEWETQYF	TGTGCCAGCACGGGCCTAGCGGGGGAGTGGGAGACCCAGTACTTC
TRBV7-2	-	TRBJ1-4	-	CASSRSGEKLFF	TGTGCCAGCAGTCGGTCGGGTGAAAAACTGTTTTTT
TRBV19	few	TRBJ1-5	-	CASSINRVGSNQPQHF	TGTGCCAGTAGTATAAACAGGGTCGGGAGCAATCAGCCCCAGCATTTT
TRBV7-2	-	TRBJ2-3	TRBD2	CASSFNIAGTSKRTQYF	TGTGCCAGCAGCTTCAACATAGCGGGAACCTCCAAGCGTACGCAGTATTTT
TRBV5-6	-	TRBJ1-4	TRBD1	CASSPTGSTNEKLFF	TGTGCCAGCAGCCCGACAGGGTCAACTAATGAAAAACTGTTTTTT
TRBV28	-	TRBJ2-4	-	CASRGPSPSRNIQYF	TGTGCCAGCAGGGGCCCGTCGCCCTCCCGGAACATTCAGTACTTC
TRBV27	few	TRBJ1-1	-	CASSSQIGRHLVAEAFF	TGTGCCAGCAGTTCTCAAATTGGGCGGCACTTGGTAGCGGAAGCTTTCTTT
TRBV5-4	-	TRBJ2-3	-	CASRSNRVETDTQYF	TGTGCCAGCAGATCCAACCGGGTCGAGACAGATACGCAGTATTTT
TRBV7-3	few	TRBJ1-2	TRBD1	CASSPYAGTGDSGGYTF	TGTGCCAGCAGCCCGTACGCTGGGACAGGGGATAGTGGGGGCTACACCTTC
TRBV5-1	few	TRBJ2-6	TRBD1	CASSLEQVGTGGFGANVLTF	TGCGCCAGCAGCTTGGAGCAAGTGGGTACAGGGGGATTTGGGGCCAACGTCCTGACTTTC
TRBV29-1	few	TRBJ2-3	TRBD2	CSVEAGGVDTQYF	TGCAGCGTTGAGGCGGGAGGGGTAGATACGCAGTATTTT
TRBV10-1	-	TRBJ1-2	TRBD1	CASRPRDRGQGYTF	TGCGCCAGCAGGCCCCGGGACAGGGGTCAAGGCTACACCTTC
TRBV7-8	few	TRBJ2-7	TRBD2	CASSLSPGLAEFYEQYF	TGTGCCAGCAGCTTATCCCCGGGACTAGCGGAGTTCTACGAGCAGTACTTC
TRBV6-1	-	TRBJ2-5	-	CASSGHFQETQYF	TGTGCCAGCAGCGGACATTTCCAAGAGACCCAGTACTTC
TRBV10-3	-	TRBJ1-2	-	CAISEVGRAYGYTF	TGTGCCATCAGTGAAGTAGGGAGGGCCTATGGCTACACCTTC
TRBV28	-	TRBJ1-4	-	CASSLFGGANEKLFF	TGTGCCAGCAGTTTATTCGGGGGAGCTAATGAAAAACTGTTTTTT
TRBV20-1	once	TRBJ1-3	-	CGGRELNTIYF	TGCGGGGGCCGGGAATTAAACACCATATATTTT
TRBV7-3	few	TRBJ2-1	-	CASSLGQYNEQFF	TGTGCCAGCAGCTTAGGGCAGTACAATGAGCAGTTCTTC
TRBV5-1	-	TRBJ2-5	-	CASSLALAQETQYF	TGCGCCAGCAGCTTGGCTCTGGCACAAGAGACCCAGTACTTC
TRBV30	once	TRBJ1-6	-	CAWRPSSYNSPLHF	TGTGCCTGGAGGCCTAGCTCCTATAATTCACCCCTCCACTTT
TRBV6-5	-	TRBJ2-7	TRBD1	CASGDRVYEQYF	TGTGCCAGCGGAGACAGGGTCTACGAGCAGTACTTC
TRBV28	few	TRBJ2-3	TRBD2	CASFSGEPTDTQYF	TGTGCCAGCTTCAGCGGGGAACCCACAGATACGCAGTATTTT
TRBV4-2	few	TRBJ1-6	-	CASSQDLKAVGIYNSPLHF	TGTGCCAGCAGCCAAGACCTAAAGGCGGTAGGAATTTATAATTCACCCCTCCACTTT
TRBV30	-	TRBJ2-5	TRBD1	CAWSKWDRQETQYF	TGTGCCTGGAGTAAATGGGACAGGCAAGAGACCCAGTACTTC
TRBV6-1	few	TRBJ1-5	-	CASSGVGVSNQPQHF	TGTGCCAGCAGTGGAGTAGGGGTTAGCAATCAGCCCCAGCATTTT
TRBV6-1	-	TRBJ1-2	-	CGSGPTGLYGYTF	TGTGGCTCTGGACCTACAGGGCTCTATGGCTACACCTTC
TRBV30	-	TRBJ2-1	TRBD2	CAWSVTGGVFDEQFF	TGTGCCTGGAGTGTAACGGGGGGGGTGTTCGATGAGCAGTTCTTC
TRBV6-5	few	TRBJ2-3	TRBD1	CASSADRGQSDTQYF	TGTGCCAGCAGTGCGGACAGGGGGCAATCAGATACGCAGTATTTT
TRBV7-6	few	TRBJ1-1	TRBD1	CASSLAQTGAGEAFF	TGTGCCAGCAGCTTAGCGCAGACAGGGGCGGGTGAAGCTTTCTTT
TRBV10-3	-	TRBJ1-1	-	CATEGLNTEAFF	TGTGCCACGGAGGGGCTGAACACTGAAGCTTTCTTT
TRBV7-9	-	TRBJ2-2	TRBD2	CASSFTGTSGQHRTGELFF	TGTGCCAGCAGCTTCACCGGGACTAGCGGACAACACAGGACCGGGGAGCTGTTTTTT
TRBV19	few	TRBJ2-1	TRBD1	CASSIGGQPYNEQFF	TGTGCCAGTAGTATAGGGGGACAGCCTTACAATGAGCAGTTCTTC
TRBV5-4	few	TRBJ2-1	TRBD2	CASSLASGNSYNEQFF	TGTGCCAGCAGCTTGGCTAGCGGGAACTCCTACAATGAGCAGTTCTTC